Presented here are 21 T cell receptor beta chains from one specimen sequenced in a study of Graves' ophthalmopathy and Graves' hyperthyroidism. Amplification from RNA transcripts yielded the TCR beta CDR3 regions. First-round RT-PCR with HTBI primers preceded a second-round multiplex PCR. TCRdb re-derived calls from the multiplex PCR reads in MiXCR, one entry per CDR3 protein. The sample carries more than 1,000,000 distinct CDR3 sequences, about two fifths recorded once. Sequenced: peripheral blood or thyroid tissue (not recorded which). The receptors were sampled from an adult man with Graves' hyperthyroidism.

This clonotype was detected many times. The CDR3 region is CASSLMTYTEAFF. The CDR3 coding sequence is TGCGCCAGCAGCTTGATGACCTACACTGAAGCTTTCTTT. V is TRBV5-1 and J is TRBJ1-1; D is uncertain. CDR1 is SGHRS, CDR2 YFSETQ, per germline. The germline V and J ends were trimmed by 1 base and 3 bases, with 7 bases remaining between them. The CDR3 totals 13 residues.

This clonotype appeared a single time. The chain uses TRBV29-1 and TRBJ2-5; tentatively, D is TRBD1 (6 bases). V was pared by 4 bases and J by 13 bases, with 22 bases between. Germline V lookup: CDR1 SQVTM, CDR2 ANQGSEA. The CDR3 length is 13 residues. DNA for the CDR3: TGCAGCGTTGCTGACTCCAAAGGGGGACACCTGTACTTC. Protein product: CSVADSKGGHLYF.

Turning to this clonotype: This sequence may be a read error, since a much larger clone differs from it by one base. This chain links TRBV10-3 with TRBJ1-2; D remains ambiguous. Per the germline V gene, CDR1 is ENHRY and CDR2 is SYGVKD. V lost 4 bases to trimming and J lost 2 bases, with 8 bases between them. The length of the CDR3 is 13 residues. The CDR3: CAISVATNYGYTF. The CDR3 DNA follows: TGTGCCATCAGTGTCGCAACCAACTATGGCTACACCTTC.

This clonotype was picked up a small number of times. The rearrangement uses TRBV6-5 and TRBJ2-7; no definite D call. V was clipped by 2 bases and J by 6 bases, with 8 bases between them. The CDR3 has 12 residues. Germline CDR1 and CDR2: MNHEY and SVGAGI. Here the CDR3 reads CASSYGSTEQYF. The CDR3 DNA reads as TGTGCCAGCAGTTACGGATCAACCGAGCAGTACTTC.

This clonotype was counted many times. V and J are TRBV10-3 and TRBJ2-7, with 11 bases fitting TRBD2. The CDR3 runs to 14 residues. Trimming at V came to 5 bases and at J to 3 bases, leaving 3 bases not matched to a gene. The germline V gene has CDR1 ENHRY and CDR2 SYGVKD. The CDR3 here is CAISSLAGVYEQYF. The CDR3 nucleotides are TGTGCCATCAGTTCACTAGCGGGGGTCTACGAGCAGTACTTC.

There are a few counts of this clonotype. The genes are TRBV6-5 and TRBJ2-7; D might be TRBD2 (5 bases). Germline V gene lookup returns CDR1 MNHEY and CDR2 SVGAGI. The CDR3 contains 17 residues. V shed 0 bases and J shed 2 bases, with 17 bases lying between them. The DNA for the CDR3 is TGTGCCAGCAGTTACTCGGGTCCTAGCATCCTAGCCTACGAGCAGTACTTC. Protein: CASSYSGPSILAYEQYF.

This clonotype was counted many times. The J gene is TRBJ2-6, the V gene TRBV6-6, with D possibly being TRBD1 or TRBD2 (5 bases each). CDR3 length: 16 residues. V was cut by 6 bases and J by 0 bases, with 12 bases left in between. Germline CDR1 is MNHNY and CDR2 is SVGAGI (reference sequence). The CDR3 loop is CASRYTGLSGANVLTF. Here the CDR3 DNA reads TGTGCCAGCAGGTACACAGGACTCTCTGGGGCCAACGTCCTGACTTTC.

This clonotype occurred many times. This rearrangement joins TRBV29-1 to TRBJ1-2; a possible D gene is TRBD1 (5 bases). With 4 bases removed from V and 9 bases from J, the gap between germline ends came to 18 bases. There are 13 residues in the CDR3. Germline V gene sequence: CDR1 SQVTM, CDR2 ANQGSEA. For the CDR3, the DNA is TGCAGCGTTGCCTCCGGGACGGCAACCCGCTACACCTTC. Amino acid sequence: CSVASGTATRYTF.

This clonotype showed up many times. The DNA for the CDR3 is TGTGCCAGCAGACGCGACAGGGGAGAGACCCAGTACTTC. Translation gives CASRRDRGETQYF. This chain joins TRBV5-8 and TRBJ2-5, with 8 bases fitting TRBD1. The CDR3 runs 13 residues. Germline V gene data show CDR1 as SGHTS and CDR2 as YDEGEE. V shed 5 bases and J 4 bases; nucleotides not matched to a gene: 4.

This clonotype showed up many times. The DNA for the CDR3 is TGCAGCGTTGCGGGGACTAGCGGGGAGGCTATGGGTGAGACCCAGTACTTC. Residues: CSVAGTSGEAMGETQYF. J is TRBJ2-5 and V is TRBV29-1; 13 bases align to TRBD2. With V trimmed by 4 bases and J by 5 bases, 13 bases remained unmatched. CDR3 length: 17 amino acids. In germline, CDR1 is SQVTM, CDR2 ANQGSEA.

This clonotype was seen many times. This chain uses TRBV6-5 with TRBJ1-1; D is unclear. Trimming pared 0 bases from V and 7 bases from J, leaving 9 bases between. The germline V gene encodes CDR1 MNHEY and CDR2 SVGAGI. The CDR3 runs 13 residues. Written as DNA, the CDR3 is TGTGCCAGCAGTTACTCGACGAACGGTGAAGCTTTCTTT. Translating it yields CASSYSTNGEAFF.

This clonotype was seen a few times. V usage is TRBV4-1 and J usage is TRBJ2-7; 8 bases line up with TRBD1. J gave up 3 bases and V 4 bases, and 5 bases lay outside the gene matches. The germline gives CDR1 MGHRA, CDR2 YSYEKL. The CDR3 contains 14 residues. The CDR3 region is CASSREGQVYEQYF. CDR3 nucleotide sequence: TGCGCCAGCAGCCGAGAGGGACAGGTCTACGAGCAGTACTTC.

In this sample, this clonotype turned up many times. J is TRBJ2-7 and V is TRBV7-9; TRBD1 matches 9 bases. Germline assignment: CDR1 SEHNR and CDR2 FQNEAQ (reference sequence). V gave up 4 bases and J gave up 1 base; unmatched junction bases: 11. The CDR3 is made up of 17 amino acids. CDR3 sequence (DNA): TGTGCCAGCAGCTCACACTACCGGGACAGGGCATCCTACGAGCAGTACTTC. Its protein product is CASSSHYRDRASYEQYF.

A remark on this clonotype: The junction and the germline gene differ at one end; a read error may be behind it. The gene calls are TRBV7-9 and TRBJ1-5; D is possibly TRBD1 (6 bases). The CDR3 contains 13 residues. CDR1 is SEHNR and CDR2 is FQNEAQ in the germline V gene (reference sequence). Here the CDR3 DNA reads TGTGCCAGCAGCGTAGGGGGGAACCAGCCCCGGCATTTT. Translated, it gives CASSVGGNQPRHF.

This clonotype was observed many times. The chain is built from TRBV20-1 and TRBJ2-2; 10 nucleotides match TRBD2. The ends lost 3 bases at V and 3 bases at J; junction bases unmatched: 1. Germline V gives CDR1 DFQATT, CDR2 SNEGSKA (reference sequence). The CDR3 spans 14 residues. As DNA, the CDR3 is TGCAGTGCTAGGGGGACTAGCGACACCGGGGAGCTGTTTTTT. Its translation is CSARGTSDTGELFF.

This clonotype was observed many times. The chain carries TRBV20-1 and TRBJ2-7; no clear D gene. The germline gives CDR1 DFQATT, CDR2 SNEGSKA (reference sequence). This CDR3 has 13 amino acids. Trimming cost V 1 base and J 3 bases, with 10 bases left between them. The DNA of the CDR3 is TGCAGTGCTAGAGGCAGATATCACTACGAGCAGTACTTC. It yields the protein CSARGRYHYEQYF.

As for this clonotype: At one end the junction does not follow the germline gene, possibly because of a read error. The gene calls are TRBV12-3 or TRBV12-4 and TRBJ1-2; 7 bases fit TRBD1. The CDR3 extends over 15 amino acids. As DNA, the CDR3 is TGCGCCAGCAGCCGGCAGATCAGGGGGATGGGTGGCTACACCTTC. Its protein is CASSRQIRGMGGYTF.

This clonotype has a count of ten or more. This chain joins TRBV29-1 and TRBJ2-5; D possibly corresponds to TRBD1 (6 bases). Germline lookup yields CDR1 SQVTM and CDR2 ANQGSEA. This CDR3 spans 15 amino acids. Trimming stripped 6 bases from V and 1 base from J, with 18 bases between. The CDR3 reads CSVFTQGNPQETQYF. The CDR3 bases are TGCAGCGTCTTTACACAGGGAAATCCCCAAGAGACCCAGTACTTC.

Many counts were recorded for this clonotype. This rearrangement joins TRBV19 to TRBJ2-7; 7 bases fit TRBD2. The CDR3 extends over 14 amino acids. The germline gives CDR1 LNHDA, CDR2 SQIVND (reference sequence). The trim removed 4 bases at V and 3 bases at J, leaving 6 bases unmatched. CDR3 residues: CASSTKSGNYEQYF. As DNA, the CDR3 is TGTGCCAGTAGTACAAAGAGCGGGAACTACGAGCAGTACTTC.

The table lists this clonotype with a few counts. The V call is TRBV20-1, the J call TRBJ2-7; TRBD1 agrees at 11 bases. The CDR3 sequence is 16 residues long. From germline, CDR1 is DFQATT and CDR2 SNEGSKA (reference sequence). Trimming took 6 bases from V and 4 from J; bases not matched to a gene: 14. This CDR3 is CSALGDRGVFGYEQYF. The DNA of the CDR3 is TGCAGTGCCCTTGGGGACAGGGGGGTGTTCGGGTACGAGCAGTACTTC.

The table lists this clonotype with many counts. The chain combines TRBV7-2 with TRBJ2-7, with 7 nucleotides matching TRBD1. The junction had 7 bases not matched to a gene; V was cut back by 5 bases and J by 6 bases. Germline CDR1 is SGHTA and CDR2 is FQGNSA. CDR3 size: 13 residues. For the CDR3, the DNA is TGTGCCAGCAGCACGGACAGGCTAGCCGAGCAGTACTTC. The encoded protein is CASSTDRLAEQYF.